These T cell receptor beta chains were read from a single sample in a study of a mutant IDH1 vaccine in newly diagnosed glioma. TCRdb's copy holds only in-frame clones and misses some; the assay was immunoSEQ multiplex PCR. The data show around 46,000 clones, over 75% seen once. Their antigens remain unidentified. The specimen was PBMCs, collected from a glioma patient whose treatment included an IDH1 peptide vaccine. Every receptor here comes from a man over 45 with glioma. The CDR3 runs from the conserved cysteine through the conserved F or W. D genes are given only for firm matches. Size values are once, few and many counts, or a class for expanded clones, and some rows have none.

j_call d_call v_call clone_size cdr3_aa cdr3_nt
TRBJ2-3 TRBD1 TRBV30 . CAWSQGQVTQYF TGTGCCTGGAGTCAAGGACAGGTAACGCAGTATTTT
TRBJ1-2 . TRBV28 . CASSTGRYRGYTF TGTGCCAGCAGCACAGGGAGATATCGAGGCTACACCTTC
TRBJ1-2 TRBD1 TRBV28 . CASSIQGANYGYTF TGTGCCAGCAGTATACAGGGGGCCAACTATGGCTACACCTTC
TRBJ2-1 . TRBV19 . CASSIEAQQQFF TGTGCCAGTAGTATAGAGGCCCAGCAGCAGTTCTTC
TRBJ1-1 . TRBV7-9 few CASSLIRKNTEAFF TGTGCCAGCAGCTTGATCCGTAAGAACACTGAAGCTTTCTTT
TRBJ1-2 . TRBV28 . CASSLTPRGGAGYTF TGTGCCAGCAGTTTAACCCCACGGGGGGGCGCCGGCTACACCTTC
TRBJ1-1 . TRBV29-1 . CSVWTVMNTEAFF TGCAGCGTCTGGACAGTAATGAACACTGAAGCTTTCTTT
TRBJ1-6 . TRBV7-9 once CASSLGLSSYNSPLHF TGTGCCAGCAGCTTAGGGCTTAGCTCCTATAATTCACCCCTCCACTTT
TRBJ2-2 TRBD2 TRBV6-6 once CASTERGGQDTGELFF TGTGCCAGCACCGAGCGGGGGGGCCAGGACACCGGGGAGCTGTTTTTT
TRBJ1-1 . TRBV4-1 . CASSQDYRRGTEAFF TGCGCCAGCAGCCAAGATTATAGGCGTGGCACTGAAGCTTTCTTT
TRBJ2-5 . TRBV27 . CASSFRVGWGETQYF TGTGCCAGCAGTTTTAGGGTGGGGTGGGGGGAGACCCAGTACTTC
TRBJ2-2 . TRBV9 once CASSAGAGGPRTGELFF TGTGCCAGCAGCGCGGGAGCCGGGGGGCCCCGAACCGGGGAGCTGTTTTTT
TRBJ1-1 . TRBV6-1 . CASLLSSEAFF TGTGCCAGCCTATTGTCCAGTGAAGCTTTCTTT
TRBJ2-2 . TRBV2 . CASSGDAGELFF TGTGCCAGCAGTGGCGATGCCGGGGAGCTGTTTTTT
TRBJ1-3 . TRBV4-1 . CASSLVTASGNTIYF TGCGCCAGCAGTCTCGTCACAGCCTCTGGAAACACCATATATTTT
TRBJ1-1 . TRBV19 once CASSHGWLSAFF TGTGCCAGTAGTCATGGGTGGTTATCAGCTTTCTTT
TRBJ2-7 . TRBV30 few CAWSVPPQFYEQYF TGTGCCTGGAGTGTGCCACCGCAGTTCTACGAGCAGTACTTC